This TCR beta chain was obtained from a study of blood T cell repertoires in COVID-19. The CDR3 is 15 residues long. CDR1 MGHRA and CDR2 YSYEKL come from the germline V gene. V was trimmed by 0 bases and J by 5 bases, leaving 10 bases between them. Sequenced by immunoSEQ multiplex PCR; TCRdb stores in-frame clones only, minus some. The profile covers hundreds of thousands of clones, with 75% to 85% appearing a single time and about 4.4% taken by the ten largest. This clonotype was obtained from a woman between 70 and 85 years old with acute or convalescent COVID-19. Sequencing was performed on peripheral blood. V and J are TRBV4-1 and TRBJ1-4; D ambiguous. The CDR3 reads CASSQDQVRNEKLFF. The CDR3 bases are TGCGCCAGCAGCCAAGATCAGGTTCGGAATGAAAAACTGTTTTTT.